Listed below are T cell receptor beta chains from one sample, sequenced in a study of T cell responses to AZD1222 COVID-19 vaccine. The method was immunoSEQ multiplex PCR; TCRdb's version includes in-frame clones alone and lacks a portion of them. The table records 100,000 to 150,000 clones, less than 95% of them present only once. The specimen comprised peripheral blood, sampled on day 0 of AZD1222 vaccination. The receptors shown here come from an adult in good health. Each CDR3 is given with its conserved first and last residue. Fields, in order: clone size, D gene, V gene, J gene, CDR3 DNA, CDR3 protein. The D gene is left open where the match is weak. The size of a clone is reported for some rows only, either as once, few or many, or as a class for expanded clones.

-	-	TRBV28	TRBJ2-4	TGTGCCAGCAGTTTACGGGTGGGCGGCAGAAACATTCAGTACTTC	CASSLRVGGRNIQYF
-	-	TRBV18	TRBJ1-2	TGTGCCAGCTCACCTCAGGGGATCTATGGCTACACCTTC	CASSPQGIYGYTF
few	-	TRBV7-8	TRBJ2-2	TGTGCCAGCAGGGCTCGAGGCACCGGGGAGCTGTTTTTT	CASRARGTGELFF
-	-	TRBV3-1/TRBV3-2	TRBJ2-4	TGTGCCAGCAGCCTAGCGAGCGGGTTGACGTACTTC	CASSLASGLTYF
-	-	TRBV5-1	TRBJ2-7	TGCGCCAGCAGCTTGGGTCACCAGACCTACGAGCAGTACTTC	CASSLGHQTYEQYF
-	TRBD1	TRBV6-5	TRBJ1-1	TGTGCCAGCAGCCTCGGGACAGGGACAAACACTGAAGCTTTCTTT	CASSLGTGTNTEAFF
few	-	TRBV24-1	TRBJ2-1	TGTGCCACCAGTGATTTGCGGAAGGGGAATTCCTACAATGAGCAGTTCTTC	CATSDLRKGNSYNEQFF
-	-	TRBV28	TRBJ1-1	TGTGCCAGCAGTGCCAATCGGGACACCCACACTGAAGCTTTCTTT	CASSANRDTHTEAFF
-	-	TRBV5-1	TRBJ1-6	TGCGCCAGCAGTCGGGAGGGGTCGGCAGGTTCACCCCTCCACTTT	CASSREGSAGSPLHF
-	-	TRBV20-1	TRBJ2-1	TGCAGTGCTAGTCCTCAGGGGTTTGGAGTTTCCGATGAGCAGTTCTTC	CSASPQGFGVSDEQFF
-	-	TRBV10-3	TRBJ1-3	TGTGCCATGACGACAGGACTCTTCTCTGGAAACACCATATATTTT	CAMTTGLFSGNTIYF
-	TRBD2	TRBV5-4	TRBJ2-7	TGTGCCAGCAGCTCGGATAGCGGGAGAGGATACGAGCGGTACTTC	CASSSDSGRGYERYF